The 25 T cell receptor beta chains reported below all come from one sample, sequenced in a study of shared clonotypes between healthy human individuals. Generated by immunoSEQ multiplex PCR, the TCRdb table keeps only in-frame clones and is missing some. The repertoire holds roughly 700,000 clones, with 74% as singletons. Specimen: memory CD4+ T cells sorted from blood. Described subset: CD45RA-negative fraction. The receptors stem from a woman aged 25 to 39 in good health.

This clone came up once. The CDR3 bases are TGTGCCAGCAGCTTAACCGGGAGGGTCGGAGAGACCCAGTACTTC. The encoded protein is CASSLTGRVGETQYF. V is TRBV7-3 and J is TRBJ2-5, with 8 bases identical to TRBD2. The CDR3 spans 15 residues. V was clipped by 0 bases and J by 4 bases; unmatched bases: 4. The germline CDR1 and CDR2 sequences are SGHTA and FQGTGA.

The CDR3, as DNA: TGCAGCGTTGAGGATGTCGGGTTTTCGGACCGTCCCACTGAAGCTTTCTTT. Translation gives CSVEDVGFSDRPTEAFF. V is TRBV29-1 and J is TRBJ1-1; no clear D gene. Germline values: CDR1 SQVTM, CDR2 ANQGSEA. Deletions cut 3 bases from V and 4 bases from J, with 24 bases between. This CDR3 has 17 amino acids.

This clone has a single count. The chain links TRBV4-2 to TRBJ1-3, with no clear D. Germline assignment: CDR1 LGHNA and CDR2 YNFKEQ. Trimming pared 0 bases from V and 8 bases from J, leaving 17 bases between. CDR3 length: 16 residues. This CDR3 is CASSQDASLFSYTIYF. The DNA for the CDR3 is TGTGCCAGCAGCCAAGATGCCAGTTTATTTAGTTACACCATATATTTT.

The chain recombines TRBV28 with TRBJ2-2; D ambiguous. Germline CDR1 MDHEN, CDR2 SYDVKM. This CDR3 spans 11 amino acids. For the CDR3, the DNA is TGTGCGCGGACCTACACCGGGGAGCTGTTTTTT. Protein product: CARTYTGELFF.

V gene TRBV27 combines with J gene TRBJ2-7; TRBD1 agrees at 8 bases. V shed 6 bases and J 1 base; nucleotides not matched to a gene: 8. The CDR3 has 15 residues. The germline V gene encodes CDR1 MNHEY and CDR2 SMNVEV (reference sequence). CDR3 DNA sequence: TGTGCCAGCAGACCATCCAGGACAGGGTCCTACGAGCAGTACTTC. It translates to CASRPSRTGSYEQYF.

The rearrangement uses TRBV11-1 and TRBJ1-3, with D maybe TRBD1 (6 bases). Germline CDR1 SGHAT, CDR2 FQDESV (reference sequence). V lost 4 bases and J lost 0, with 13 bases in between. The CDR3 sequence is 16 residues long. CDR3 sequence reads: CASSSRTVTSGNTIYF. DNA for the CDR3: TGTGCCAGCAGCTCGAGGACAGTCACCTCTGGAAACACCATATATTTT.

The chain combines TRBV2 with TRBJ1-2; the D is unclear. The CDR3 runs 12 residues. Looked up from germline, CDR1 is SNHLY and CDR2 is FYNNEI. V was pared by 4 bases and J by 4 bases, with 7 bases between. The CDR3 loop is CASSVYSYGYTF. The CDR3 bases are TGTGCCAGCAGTGTGTACAGCTATGGCTACACCTTC. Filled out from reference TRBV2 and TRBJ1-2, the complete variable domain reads EPEVTQTPSHQVTQMGQEVILRCVPISNHLYFYWYRQILGQKVEFLVSFYNNEISEKSEIFDDQFSVERPDGSNFTLKIRSTKLEDSAMYFCASSVYSYGYTFGSGTRLTVV.

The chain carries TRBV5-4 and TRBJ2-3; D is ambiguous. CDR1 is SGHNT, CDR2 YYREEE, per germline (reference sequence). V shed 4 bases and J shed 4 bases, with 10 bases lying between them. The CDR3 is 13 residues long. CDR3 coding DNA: TGTGCCAGCAGCAATCTGGTGTCAGATACGCAGTATTTT. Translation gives CASSNLVSDTQYF. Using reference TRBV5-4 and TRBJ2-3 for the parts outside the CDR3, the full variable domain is ETGVTQSPTHLIKTRGQQVTLRCSSQSGHNTVSWYQQALGQGPQFIFQYYREEENGRGNFPPRFSGLQFPNYSSELNVNALELDDSALYLCASSNLVSDTQYFGPGTRLTVL.

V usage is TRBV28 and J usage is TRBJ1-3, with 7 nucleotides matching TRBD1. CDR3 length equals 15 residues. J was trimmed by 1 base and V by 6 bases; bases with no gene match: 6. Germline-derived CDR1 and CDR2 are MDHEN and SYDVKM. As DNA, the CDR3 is TGTGCCAGCAGAGAAACAGGGGCGTCTGGAAACACCATATATTTT. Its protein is CASRETGASGNTIYF.

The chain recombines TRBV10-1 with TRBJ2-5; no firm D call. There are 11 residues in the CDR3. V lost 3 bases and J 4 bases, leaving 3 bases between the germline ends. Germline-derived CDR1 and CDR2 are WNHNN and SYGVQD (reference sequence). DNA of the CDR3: TGCGCCAGCAGTGACTCAGAGACCCAGTACTTC. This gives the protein CASSDSETQYF.

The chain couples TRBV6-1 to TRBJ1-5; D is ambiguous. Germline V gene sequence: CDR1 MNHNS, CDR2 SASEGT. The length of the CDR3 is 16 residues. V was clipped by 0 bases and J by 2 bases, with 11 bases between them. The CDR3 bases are TGTGCCAGCAGTGAAGCGCTGGGAAGAGGCAATCAGCCCCAGCATTTT. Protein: CASSEALGRGNQPQHF.

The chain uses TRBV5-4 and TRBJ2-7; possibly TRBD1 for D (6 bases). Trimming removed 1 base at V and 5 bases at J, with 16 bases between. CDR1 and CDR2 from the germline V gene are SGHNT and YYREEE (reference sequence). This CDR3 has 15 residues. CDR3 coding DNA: TGTGCCAGCAGCTTGTGGACAGCTGGGACGGACGAGCAGTACTTC. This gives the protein CASSLWTAGTDEQYF.

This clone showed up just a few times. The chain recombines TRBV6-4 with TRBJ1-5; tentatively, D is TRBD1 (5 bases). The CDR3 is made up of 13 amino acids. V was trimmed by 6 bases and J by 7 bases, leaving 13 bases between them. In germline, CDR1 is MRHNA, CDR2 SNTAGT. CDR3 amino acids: CASSMTEDQPQHF. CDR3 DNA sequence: TGTGCCAGCAGCATGACAGAGGACCAGCCCCAGCATTTT.

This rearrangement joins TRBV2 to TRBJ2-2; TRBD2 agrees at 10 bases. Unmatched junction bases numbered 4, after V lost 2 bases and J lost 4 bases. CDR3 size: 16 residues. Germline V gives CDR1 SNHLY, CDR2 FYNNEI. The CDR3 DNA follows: TGTGCCAGCAGTGAACGGACTAGCGGTATCACCGGGGAGCTGTTTTTT. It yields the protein CASSERTSGITGELFF.

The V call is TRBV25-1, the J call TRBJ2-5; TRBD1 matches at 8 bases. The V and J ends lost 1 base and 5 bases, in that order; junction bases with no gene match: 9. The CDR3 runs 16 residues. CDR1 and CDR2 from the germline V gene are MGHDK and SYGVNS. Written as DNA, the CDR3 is TGTGCCAGCAGTGAATCCGGCAGGGGGCGCGTTGAGACCCAGTACTTC. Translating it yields CASSESGRGRVETQYF.

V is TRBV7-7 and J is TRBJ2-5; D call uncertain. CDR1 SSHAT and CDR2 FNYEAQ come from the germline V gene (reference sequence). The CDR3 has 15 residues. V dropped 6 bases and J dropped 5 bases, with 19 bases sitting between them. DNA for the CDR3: TGTGCCAGCAGTAGAACGACATCCCGAGCGGAGACCCAGTACTTC. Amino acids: CASSRTTSRAETQYF. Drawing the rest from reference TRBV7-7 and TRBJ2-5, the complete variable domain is GAGVSQSPRYKVTKRGQDVTLRCDPISSHATLYWYQQALGQGPEFLTYFNYEAQPDKSGLPSDRFSAERPEGSISTLTIQRTEQRDSAMYRCASSRTTSRAETQYFGPGTRLLVL.

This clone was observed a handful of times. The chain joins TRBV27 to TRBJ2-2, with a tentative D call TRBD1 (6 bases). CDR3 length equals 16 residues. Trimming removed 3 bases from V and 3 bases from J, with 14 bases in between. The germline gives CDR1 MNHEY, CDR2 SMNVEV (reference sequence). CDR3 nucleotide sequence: TGTGCCAGCAGTTTTTTCAGGGGCGGCGACACCGGGGAGCTGTTTTTT. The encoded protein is CASSFFRGGDTGELFF.

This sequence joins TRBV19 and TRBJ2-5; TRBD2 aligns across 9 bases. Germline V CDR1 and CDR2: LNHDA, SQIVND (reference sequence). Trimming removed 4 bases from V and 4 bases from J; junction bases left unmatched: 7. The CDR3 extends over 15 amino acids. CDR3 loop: CASSKLAGARETQYF. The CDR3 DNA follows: TGTGCCAGTAGTAAATTAGCGGGAGCACGAGAGACCCAGTACTTC.

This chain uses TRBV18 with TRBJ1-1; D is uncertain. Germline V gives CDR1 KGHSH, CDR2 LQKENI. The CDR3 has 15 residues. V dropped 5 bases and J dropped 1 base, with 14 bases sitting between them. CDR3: CASSANTQRNTEAFF. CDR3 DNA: TGTGCCAGCTCAGCCAATACCCAAAGGAACACTGAAGCTTTCTTT.

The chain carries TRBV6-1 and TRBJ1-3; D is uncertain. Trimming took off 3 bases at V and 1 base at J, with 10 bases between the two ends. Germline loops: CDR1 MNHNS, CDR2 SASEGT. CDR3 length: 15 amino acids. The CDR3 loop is CASSEGIISGNTIYF. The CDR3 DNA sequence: TGTGCCAGCAGTGAGGGCATCATTTCTGGAAACACCATATATTTT.

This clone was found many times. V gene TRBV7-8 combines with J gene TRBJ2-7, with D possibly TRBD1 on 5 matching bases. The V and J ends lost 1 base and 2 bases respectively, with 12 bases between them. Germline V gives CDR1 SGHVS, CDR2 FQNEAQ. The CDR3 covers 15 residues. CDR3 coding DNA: TGTGCCAGCAGCTTAGTTTGGGGCGATACCTACGAGCAGTACTTC. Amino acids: CASSLVWGDTYEQYF.

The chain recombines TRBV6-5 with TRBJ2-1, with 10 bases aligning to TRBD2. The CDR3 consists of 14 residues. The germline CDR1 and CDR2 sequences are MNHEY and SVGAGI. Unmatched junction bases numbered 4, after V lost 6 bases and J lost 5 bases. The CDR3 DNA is TGTGCCAGCAGCGCTAGCGGGAGACACAATGAGCAGTTCTTC. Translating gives CASSASGRHNEQFF.

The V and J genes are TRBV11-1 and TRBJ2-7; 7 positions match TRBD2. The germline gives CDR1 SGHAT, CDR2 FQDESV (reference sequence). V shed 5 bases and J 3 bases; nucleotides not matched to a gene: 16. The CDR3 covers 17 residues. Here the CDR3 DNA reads TGTGCCAGCAGCGCCTCAGTGGCTACTAGCGCTTACTACGAGCAGTACTTC. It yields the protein CASSASVATSAYYEQYF.

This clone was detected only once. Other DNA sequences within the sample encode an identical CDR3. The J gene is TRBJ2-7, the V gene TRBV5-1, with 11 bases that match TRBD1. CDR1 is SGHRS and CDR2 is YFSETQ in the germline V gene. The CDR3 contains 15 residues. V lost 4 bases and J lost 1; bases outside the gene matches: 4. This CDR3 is CASSPDRGLSYEQYF. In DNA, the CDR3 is TGCGCCAGCAGCCCGGACAGGGGGCTTTCCTACGAGCAGTACTTC.

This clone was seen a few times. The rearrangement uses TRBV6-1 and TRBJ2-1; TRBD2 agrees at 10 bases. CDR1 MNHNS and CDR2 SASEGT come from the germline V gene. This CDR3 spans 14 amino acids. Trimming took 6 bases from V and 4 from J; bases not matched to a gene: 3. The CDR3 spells CASRTSGPYNEQFF. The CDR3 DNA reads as TGTGCCAGCAGGACTAGCGGGCCTTACAATGAGCAGTTCTTC.